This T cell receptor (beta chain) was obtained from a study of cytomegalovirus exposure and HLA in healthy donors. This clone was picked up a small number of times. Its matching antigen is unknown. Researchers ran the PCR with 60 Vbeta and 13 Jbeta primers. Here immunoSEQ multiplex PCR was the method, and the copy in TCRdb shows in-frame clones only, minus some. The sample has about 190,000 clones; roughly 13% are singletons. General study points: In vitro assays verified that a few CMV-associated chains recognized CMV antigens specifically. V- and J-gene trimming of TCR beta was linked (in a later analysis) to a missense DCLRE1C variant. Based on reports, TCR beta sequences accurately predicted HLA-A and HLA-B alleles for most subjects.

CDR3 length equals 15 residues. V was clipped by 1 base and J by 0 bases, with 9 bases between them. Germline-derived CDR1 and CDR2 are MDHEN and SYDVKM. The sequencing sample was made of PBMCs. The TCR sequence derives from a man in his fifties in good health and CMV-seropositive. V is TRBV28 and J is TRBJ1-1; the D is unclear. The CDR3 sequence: CASSLSAGMNTEAFF. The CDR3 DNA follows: TGTGCCAGCAGTTTATCGGCAGGCATGAACACTGAAGCTTTCTTT.